This T cell receptor beta chain is from a study of T-cell reconstitution after alpha-beta-depleted transplantation in children. Overall study findings and caveats: T-cell numbers and diversity one year post-transplant derived largely from freshly generated T cells. Alpha-beta T cells about two months after transplant reportedly derived from several hundred expanded graft clones. For some patients, TCRbeta diversity was high at day 60 because of recipient T cells and thymic progenitors that survived.

Construction of the TCRbeta library involved unique molecular identifiers. TCRdb re-called the PCR reads with MiXCR, one entry per CDR3 protein. Of 750,000 to 950,000 distinct CDR3 sequences in the sample, approximately 15% were seen once. The CDR3 consists of 14 residues. The V gene's germline CDR1 is LGHNA and CDR2 YNFKEQ. Trimming left V 2 bases short and J 4 bases short, with 11 bases between. In this sample, this clonotype turned up many times. Its antigen is undetermined. The gene calls are TRBV4-2 and TRBJ1-1; weak D call: TRBD1 (5 bases). This sample comprised PBMCs, mostly from graft donor cells, obtained 360 days after TCRalphabeta/CD19-depleted stem cell transplant. This clonotype was sampled from a male patient younger than 18 who had a stem cell transplant for acute lymphoblastic leukemia, so the T cells may come from the graft donor. CDR3 in DNA: TGTGCCAGCAGCCAAACCGGGACCCTCACTGAAGCTTTCTTT. It translates to CASSQTGTLTEAFF.